This T cell receptor (beta chain) was profiled in a study of neurological immune-mediated disorders. The CDR3 runs 15 residues. Trimming cost V 5 bases and J 14 bases, with 22 bases left between them. Germline values: CDR1 SGHVS, CDR2 FQNEAQ. From the 5' RACE reads, TCRdb called clonotypes with MiXCR, one entry per CDR3 protein. The profile shows 75,000 to 85,000 distinct CDR3 sequences, roughly 17% of them singletons. The study, taken as a whole, reports: Healthy controls had more TCR clonal expansion than multiple sclerosis, which showed the least, whereas HTLV-1-associated myelopathy showed the most.

The sample holds many counts of this clonotype. Its antigen is undetermined. The source of this sequence is a woman aged 40 to 50 in good health. What was sequenced was PBMCs. The chain has TRBV7-8 and TRBJ1-6; possible D gene TRBD1, 5 bases. The CDR3 DNA reads TGTGCCAGCAGCCCCGAAACTGGGACTCCCCCGGCCCTCCACTTT. Translating gives CASSPETGTPPALHF.